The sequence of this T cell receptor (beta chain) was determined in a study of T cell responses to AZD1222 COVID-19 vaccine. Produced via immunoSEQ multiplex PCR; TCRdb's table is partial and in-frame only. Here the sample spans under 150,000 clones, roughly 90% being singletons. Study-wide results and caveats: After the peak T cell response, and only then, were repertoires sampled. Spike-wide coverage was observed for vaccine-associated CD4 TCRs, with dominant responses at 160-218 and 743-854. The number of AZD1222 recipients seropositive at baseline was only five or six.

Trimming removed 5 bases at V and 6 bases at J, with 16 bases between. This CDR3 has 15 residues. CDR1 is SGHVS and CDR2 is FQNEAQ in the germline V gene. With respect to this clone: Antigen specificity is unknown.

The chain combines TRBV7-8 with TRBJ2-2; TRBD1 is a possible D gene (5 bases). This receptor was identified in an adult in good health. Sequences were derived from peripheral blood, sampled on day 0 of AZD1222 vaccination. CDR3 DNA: TGTGCCAGCAGCAACCCTTTCTTGGGGCCCGGGGAGCTGTTTTTT. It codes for CASSNPFLGPGELFF.